This TCR beta chain was sequenced during a study of identical twins. General study findings and limits: Twins' surplus sharing was weaker for beta out-of-frame sequences.

TCRdb called the 5' RACE reads again in MiXCR, with one record for every CDR3 protein. The sample contains roughly 250,000 distinct CDR3 sequences, over 13% of which appear only once. This clonotype was counted at least ten times. The antigen remains undetermined. The specimen was memory (CD45RO+) T cells sorted from blood. This TCR came from a woman aged 18-29 years in good health.

The CDR3 spells CSASGKGLYEQYF. For the CDR3, the DNA is TGCAGTGCTAGCGGAAAGGGGCTCTACGAGCAGTACTTC. This rearrangement joins TRBV20-1 to TRBJ2-7; a possible D gene is TRBD1 (5 bases). This CDR3 has 13 amino acids. Germline assignment: CDR1 DFQATT and CDR2 SNEGSKA (reference sequence). The V gene lost 3 bases and the J gene lost 3 bases, with 12 bases spanning the gap.